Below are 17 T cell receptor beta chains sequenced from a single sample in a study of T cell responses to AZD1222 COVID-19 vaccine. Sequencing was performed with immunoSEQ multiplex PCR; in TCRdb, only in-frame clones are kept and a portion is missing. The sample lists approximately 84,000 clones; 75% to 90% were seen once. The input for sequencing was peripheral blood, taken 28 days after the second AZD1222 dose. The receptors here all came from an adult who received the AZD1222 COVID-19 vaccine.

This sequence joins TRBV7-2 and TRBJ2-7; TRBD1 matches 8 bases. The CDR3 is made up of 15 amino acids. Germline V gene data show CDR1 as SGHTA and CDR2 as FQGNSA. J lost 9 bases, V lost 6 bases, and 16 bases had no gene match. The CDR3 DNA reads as TGTGCCAGCAGTTCTCACCCGGGACAGGCATCGTGGCAGTACTTC. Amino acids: CASSSHPGQASWQYF.

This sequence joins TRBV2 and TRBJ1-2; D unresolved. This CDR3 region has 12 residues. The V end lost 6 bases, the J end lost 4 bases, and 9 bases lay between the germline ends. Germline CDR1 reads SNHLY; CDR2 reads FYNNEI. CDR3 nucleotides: TGTGCCAGCAGACCTGACCGCTATGGCTACACCTTC. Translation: CASRPDRYGYTF.

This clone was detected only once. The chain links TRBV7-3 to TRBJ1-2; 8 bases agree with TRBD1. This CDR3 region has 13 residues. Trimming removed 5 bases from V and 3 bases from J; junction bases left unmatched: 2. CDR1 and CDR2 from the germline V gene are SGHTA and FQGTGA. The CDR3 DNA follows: TGTGCCAGCAGCCCGACAGGGGACTATGGCTACACCTTC. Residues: CASSPTGDYGYTF. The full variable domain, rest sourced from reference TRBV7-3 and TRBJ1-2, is GAGVSQTPSNKVTEKGKYVELRCDPISGHTALYWYRQSLGQGPEFLIYFQGTGAADDSGLPNDRFFAVRPEGSVSTLKIQRTERGDSAVYLCASSPTGDYGYTFGSGTRLTVV.

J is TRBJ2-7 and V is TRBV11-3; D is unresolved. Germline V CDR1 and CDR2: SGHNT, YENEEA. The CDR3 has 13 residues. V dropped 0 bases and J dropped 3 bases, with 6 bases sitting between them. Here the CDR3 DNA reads TGTGCCAGCAGCTTAGATATCGGCTACGAGCAGTACTTC. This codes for CASSLDIGYEQYF. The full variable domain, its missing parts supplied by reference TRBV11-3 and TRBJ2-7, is EAGVVQSPRYKIIEKKQPVAFWCNPISGHNTLYWYLQNLGQGPELLIRYENEEAVDDSQLPKDRFSAERLKGVDSTLKIQPAELGDSAVYLCASSLDIGYEQYFGPGTRLTVT.

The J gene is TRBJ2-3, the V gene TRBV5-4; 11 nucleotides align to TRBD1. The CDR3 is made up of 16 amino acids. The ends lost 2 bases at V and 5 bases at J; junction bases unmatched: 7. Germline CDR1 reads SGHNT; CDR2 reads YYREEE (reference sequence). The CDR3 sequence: CASSFHLGQGGDTQYF. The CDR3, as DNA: TGTGCCAGCAGCTTTCACCTGGGACAGGGGGGAGATACGCAGTATTTT.

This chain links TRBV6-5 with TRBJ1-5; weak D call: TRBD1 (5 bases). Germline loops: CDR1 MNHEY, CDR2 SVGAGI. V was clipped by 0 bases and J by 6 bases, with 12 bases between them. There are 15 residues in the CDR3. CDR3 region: CASSYSRGASQPQHF. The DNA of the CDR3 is TGTGCCAGCAGTTACTCGAGAGGGGCCAGTCAGCCCCAGCATTTT.

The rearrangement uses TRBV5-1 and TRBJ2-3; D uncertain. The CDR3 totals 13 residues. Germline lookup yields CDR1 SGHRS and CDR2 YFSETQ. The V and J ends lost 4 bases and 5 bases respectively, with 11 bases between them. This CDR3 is CASSQNERDTQYF. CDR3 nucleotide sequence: TGCGCCAGCAGCCAGAACGAACGAGATACGCAGTATTTT.

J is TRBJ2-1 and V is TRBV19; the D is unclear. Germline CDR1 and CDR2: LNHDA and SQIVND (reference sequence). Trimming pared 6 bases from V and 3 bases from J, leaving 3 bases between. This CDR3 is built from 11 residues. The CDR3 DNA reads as TGTGCCAGTAGCCACTACAATGAGCAGTTCTTC. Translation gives CASSHYNEQFF.

The DNA for the CDR3 is TGTGCCAGCAGCCAAGCCCCCTGGACCAGCAGGAATGGCTACACCTTC. Its protein is CASSQAPWTSRNGYTF. This chain uses TRBV14 with TRBJ1-2; no reliable D call. The CDR3 totals 16 residues. Germline lookup yields CDR1 SGHDN and CDR2 FVKESK. The V end was cut by 1 base, the J end by 6 bases, with 18 bases between.

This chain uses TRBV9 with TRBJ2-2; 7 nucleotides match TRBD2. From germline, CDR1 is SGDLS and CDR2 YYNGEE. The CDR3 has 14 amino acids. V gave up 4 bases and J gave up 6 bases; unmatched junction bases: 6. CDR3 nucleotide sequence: TGTGCCAGCAGCCCGAGCGGGACGCCCGGGGAGCTGTTTTTT. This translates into CASSPSGTPGELFF.

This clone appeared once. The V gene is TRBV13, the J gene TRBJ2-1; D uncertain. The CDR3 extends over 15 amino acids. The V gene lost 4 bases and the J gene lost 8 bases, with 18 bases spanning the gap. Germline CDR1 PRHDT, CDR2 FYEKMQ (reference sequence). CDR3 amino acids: CASSSNDLRAHEQFF. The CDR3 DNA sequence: TGTGCCAGCAGCTCAAACGATCTCCGGGCCCATGAGCAGTTCTTC.

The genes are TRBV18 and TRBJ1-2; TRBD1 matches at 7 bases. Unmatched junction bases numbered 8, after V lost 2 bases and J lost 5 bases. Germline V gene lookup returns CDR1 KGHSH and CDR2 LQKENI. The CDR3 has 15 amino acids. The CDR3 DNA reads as TGTGCCAGCTCACCAACAGGGGACCCGTCGTATGGCTACACCTTC. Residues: CASSPTGDPSYGYTF. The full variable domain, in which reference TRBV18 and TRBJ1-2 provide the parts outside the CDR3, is NAGVMQNPRHLVRRRGQEARLRCSPMKGHSHVYWYRQLPEEGLKFMVYLQKENIIDESGMPKERFSAEFPKEGPSILRIQQVVRGDSAAYFCASSPTGDPSYGYTFGSGTRLTVV.

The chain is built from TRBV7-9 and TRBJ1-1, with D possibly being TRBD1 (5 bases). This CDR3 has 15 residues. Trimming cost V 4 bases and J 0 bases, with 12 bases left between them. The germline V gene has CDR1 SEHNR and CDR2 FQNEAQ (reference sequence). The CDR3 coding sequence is TGTGCCAGCAGCTCCCGAGGACAATTGAACACTGAAGCTTTCTTT. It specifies CASSSRGQLNTEAFF.

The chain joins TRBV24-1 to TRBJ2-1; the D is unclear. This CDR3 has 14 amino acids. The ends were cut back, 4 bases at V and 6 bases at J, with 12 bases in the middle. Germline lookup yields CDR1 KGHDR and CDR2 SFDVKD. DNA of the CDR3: TGTGCCACCAGTGACCATAGACGGATCAATGAGCAGTTCTTC. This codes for CATSDHRRINEQFF.

The DNA for the CDR3 is TGCGCCAGCAGCTCAGGTCCCGTTGACGGGGAGCTGTTTTTT. Translating gives CASSSGPVDGELFF. V is TRBV5-1 and J is TRBJ2-2; no definite D call. The CDR3 has 14 residues. CDR1 and CDR2 from the germline V gene are SGHRS and YFSETQ. Trimming shortened V by 3 bases and J by 7 bases, and 13 bases separated the two germline ends.

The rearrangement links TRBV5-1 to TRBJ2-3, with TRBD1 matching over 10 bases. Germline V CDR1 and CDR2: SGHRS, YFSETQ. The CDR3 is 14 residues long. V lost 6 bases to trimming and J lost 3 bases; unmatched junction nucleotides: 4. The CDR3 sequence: CASTPGQGTDTQYF. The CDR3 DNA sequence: TGCGCCAGCACTCCGGGACAGGGGACAGATACGCAGTATTTT.

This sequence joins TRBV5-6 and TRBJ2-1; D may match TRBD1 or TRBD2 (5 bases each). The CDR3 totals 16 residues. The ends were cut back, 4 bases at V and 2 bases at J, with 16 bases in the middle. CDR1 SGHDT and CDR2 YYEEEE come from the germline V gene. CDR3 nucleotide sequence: TGTGCCAGCAGCCCTACCGGCAGGGAGCCCTACAATGAGCAGTTCTTC. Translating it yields CASSPTGREPYNEQFF.